This paragraph covers one T cell receptor (beta chain) sequence. This sample was taken from a study of shared clonotypes between healthy human individuals. TCRdb's copy holds only in-frame clones and misses some; the assay was immunoSEQ multiplex PCR. The sample carries 650,000 to 700,000 clones, about nine tenths recorded once. Every donor was a Caucasian adult from Nashville, Tennessee. The V gene's germline CDR1 is SGDLS and CDR2 YYNGEE. Losses at the gene ends were 2 bases for V and 6 bases for J; bases not matched to a gene: 5. The CDR3 length is 13 residues. The specimen was memory CD8+ T cells from PBMCs. Subset defined: CD45RO+ cells pooled with CCR7-negative TemRA cells. The origin of this receptor is a man between 18 and 29 years old in good health. Some clones in this sample may be carry-over from other donors' samples. The rearrangement links TRBV9 to TRBJ2-7; TRBD2 matches 7 bases. The CDR3 spells CASSVGGAGEQYF. CDR3 in DNA: TGTGCCAGCAGCGTGGGAGGGGCGGGCGAGCAGTACTTC. Combining the CDR3 with reference TRBV9 and TRBJ2-7 gives the whole variable domain DSGVTQTPKHLITATGQRVTLRCSPRSGDLSVYWYQQSLDQGLQFLIQYYNGEERAKGNILERFSAQQFPDLHSELNLSSLELGDSALYFCASSVGGAGEQYFGPGTRLTVT.